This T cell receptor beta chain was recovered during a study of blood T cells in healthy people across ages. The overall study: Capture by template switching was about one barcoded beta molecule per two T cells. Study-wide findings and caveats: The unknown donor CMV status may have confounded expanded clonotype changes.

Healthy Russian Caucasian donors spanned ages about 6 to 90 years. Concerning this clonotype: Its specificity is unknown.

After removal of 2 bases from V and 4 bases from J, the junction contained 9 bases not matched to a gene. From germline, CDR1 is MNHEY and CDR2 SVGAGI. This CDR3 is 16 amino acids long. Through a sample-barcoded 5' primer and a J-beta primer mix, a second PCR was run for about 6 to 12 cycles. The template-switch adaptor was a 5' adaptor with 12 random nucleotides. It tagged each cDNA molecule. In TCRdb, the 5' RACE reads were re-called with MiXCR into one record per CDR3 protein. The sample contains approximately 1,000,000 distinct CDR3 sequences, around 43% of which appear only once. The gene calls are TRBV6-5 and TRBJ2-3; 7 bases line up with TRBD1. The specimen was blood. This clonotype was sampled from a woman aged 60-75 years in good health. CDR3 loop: CASSYADRVGADTQYF. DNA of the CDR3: TGTGCCAGCAGTTACGCCGACAGGGTAGGCGCAGATACGCAGTATTTT.